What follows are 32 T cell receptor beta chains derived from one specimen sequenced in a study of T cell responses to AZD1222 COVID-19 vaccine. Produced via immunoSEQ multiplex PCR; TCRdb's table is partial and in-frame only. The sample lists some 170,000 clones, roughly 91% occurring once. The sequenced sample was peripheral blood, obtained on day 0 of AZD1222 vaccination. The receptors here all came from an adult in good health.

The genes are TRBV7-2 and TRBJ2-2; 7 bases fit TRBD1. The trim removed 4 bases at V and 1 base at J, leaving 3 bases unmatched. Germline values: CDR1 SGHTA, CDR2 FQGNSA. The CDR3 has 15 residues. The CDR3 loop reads CASSSQGVNTGELFF. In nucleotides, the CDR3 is TGTGCCAGCAGCTCCCAGGGGGTGAACACCGGGGAGCTGTTTTTT.

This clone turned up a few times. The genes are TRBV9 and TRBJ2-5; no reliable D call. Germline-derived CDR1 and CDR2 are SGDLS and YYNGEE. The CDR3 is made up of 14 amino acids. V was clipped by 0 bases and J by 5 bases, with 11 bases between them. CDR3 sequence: CASSVEAGRETQYF. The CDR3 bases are TGTGCCAGCAGCGTAGAAGCAGGTCGGGAGACCCAGTACTTC.

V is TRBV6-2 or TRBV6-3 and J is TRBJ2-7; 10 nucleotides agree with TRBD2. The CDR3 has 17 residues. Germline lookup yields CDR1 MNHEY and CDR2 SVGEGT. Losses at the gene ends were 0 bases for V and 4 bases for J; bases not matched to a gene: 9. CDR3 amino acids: CASSYSITSGANYEQYF. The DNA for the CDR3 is TGTGCCAGCAGTTACTCGATTACTAGCGGGGCAAATTACGAGCAGTACTTC.

CDR3 bases: TGTGCCACCAGTCCGGTAGCGGGAGGGCCCGGGGAGCTGTTTTTT. The encoded protein is CATSPVAGGPGELFF. The chain joins TRBV24-1 to TRBJ2-2; 11 nucleotides line up with TRBD2. The CDR3 covers 15 residues. The germline CDR1 and CDR2 sequences are KGHDR and SFDVKD. The V segment lost 6 bases and the J segment 6 bases; nucleotides outside the gene matches: 5.

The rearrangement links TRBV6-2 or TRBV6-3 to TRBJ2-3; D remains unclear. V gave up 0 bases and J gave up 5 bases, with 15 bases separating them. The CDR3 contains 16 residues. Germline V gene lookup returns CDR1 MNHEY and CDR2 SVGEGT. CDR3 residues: CASSYSRRAKGDTQYF. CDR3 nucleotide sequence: TGTGCCAGCAGTTACTCGAGACGAGCTAAAGGAGATACGCAGTATTTT.

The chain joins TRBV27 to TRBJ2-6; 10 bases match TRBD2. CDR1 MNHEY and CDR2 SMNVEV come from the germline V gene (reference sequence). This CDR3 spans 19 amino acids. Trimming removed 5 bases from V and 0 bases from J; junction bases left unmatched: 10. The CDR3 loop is CASSKNPRTSGSGANVLTF. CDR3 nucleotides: TGTGCCAGCAGTAAAAACCCTAGGACTAGCGGCTCTGGGGCCAACGTCCTGACTTTC.

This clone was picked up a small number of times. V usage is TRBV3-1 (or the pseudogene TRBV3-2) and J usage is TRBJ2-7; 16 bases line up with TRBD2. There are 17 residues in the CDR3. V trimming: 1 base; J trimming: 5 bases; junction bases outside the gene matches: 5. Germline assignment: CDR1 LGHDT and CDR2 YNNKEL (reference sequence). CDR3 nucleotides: TGTGCCAGCAGCCAAGCACTCGGGACTAGCGGGAGGGACGAGCAGTACTTC. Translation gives CASSQALGTSGRDEQYF.

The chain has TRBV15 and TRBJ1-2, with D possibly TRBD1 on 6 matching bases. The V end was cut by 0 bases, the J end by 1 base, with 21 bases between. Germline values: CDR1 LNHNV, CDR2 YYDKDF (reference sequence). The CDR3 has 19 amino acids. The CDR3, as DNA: TGTGCCACCAGCAGAGATCTCGCCCCAGACAGGAAGATTAACTATGGCTACACCTTC. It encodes CATSRDLAPDRKINYGYTF.

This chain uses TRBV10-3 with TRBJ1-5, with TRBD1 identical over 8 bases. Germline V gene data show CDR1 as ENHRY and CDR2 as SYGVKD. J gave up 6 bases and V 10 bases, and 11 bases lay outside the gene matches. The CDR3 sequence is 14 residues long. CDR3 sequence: CASETGAKGQPQHF. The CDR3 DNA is TGTGCCAGTGAGACAGGGGCAAAGGGTCAGCCCCAGCATTTT.

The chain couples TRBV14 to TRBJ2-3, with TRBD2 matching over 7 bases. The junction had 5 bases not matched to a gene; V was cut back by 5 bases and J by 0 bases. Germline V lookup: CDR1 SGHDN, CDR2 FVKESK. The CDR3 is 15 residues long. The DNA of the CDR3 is TGTGCCAGCAGCAAACCCGGGAGGAGCACAGATACGCAGTATTTT. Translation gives CASSKPGRSTDTQYF.

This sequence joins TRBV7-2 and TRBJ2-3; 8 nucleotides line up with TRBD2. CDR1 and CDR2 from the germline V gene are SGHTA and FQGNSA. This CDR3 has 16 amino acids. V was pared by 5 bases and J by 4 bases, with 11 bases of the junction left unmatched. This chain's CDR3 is CASSLRVRGEADTQYF. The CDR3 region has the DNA TGTGCCAGCAGCCTTAGGGTGCGGGGGGAGGCAGATACGCAGTATTTT.

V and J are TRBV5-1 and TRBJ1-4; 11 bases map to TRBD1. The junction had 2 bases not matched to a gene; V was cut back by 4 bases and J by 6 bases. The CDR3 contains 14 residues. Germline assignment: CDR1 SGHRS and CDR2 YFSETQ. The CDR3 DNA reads TGCGCCAGCAGCAAGGGACAGGGGGATGAAAAACTGTTTTTT. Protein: CASSKGQGDEKLFF. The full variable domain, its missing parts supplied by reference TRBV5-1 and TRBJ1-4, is KAGVTQTPRYLIKTRGQQVTLSCSPISGHRSVSWYQQTPGQGLQFLFEYFSETQRNKGNFPGRFSGRQFSNSRSEMNVSTLELGDSALYLCASSKGQGDEKLFFGSGTQLSVL.

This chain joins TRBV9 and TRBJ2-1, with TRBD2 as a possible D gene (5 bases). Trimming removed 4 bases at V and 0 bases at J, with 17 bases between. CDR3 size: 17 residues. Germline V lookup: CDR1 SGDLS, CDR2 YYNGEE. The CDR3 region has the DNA TGTGCCAGCAGCCAGCCCCTTGGACTCTCCTCCTACAATGAGCAGTTCTTC. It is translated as CASSQPLGLSSYNEQFF.

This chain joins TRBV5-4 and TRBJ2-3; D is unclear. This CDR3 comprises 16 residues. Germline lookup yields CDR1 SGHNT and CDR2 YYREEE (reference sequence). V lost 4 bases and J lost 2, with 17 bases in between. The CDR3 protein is CASSDRVRLNTDTQYF. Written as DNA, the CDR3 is TGTGCCAGCAGCGACCGGGTCCGACTGAACACAGATACGCAGTATTTT.

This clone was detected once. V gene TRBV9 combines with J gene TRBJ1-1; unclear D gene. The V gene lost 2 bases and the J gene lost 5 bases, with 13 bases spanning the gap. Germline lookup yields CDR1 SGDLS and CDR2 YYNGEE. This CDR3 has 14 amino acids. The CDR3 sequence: CASSVGWKRTEAFF. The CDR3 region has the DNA TGTGCCAGCAGCGTCGGGTGGAAACGGACTGAAGCTTTCTTT.

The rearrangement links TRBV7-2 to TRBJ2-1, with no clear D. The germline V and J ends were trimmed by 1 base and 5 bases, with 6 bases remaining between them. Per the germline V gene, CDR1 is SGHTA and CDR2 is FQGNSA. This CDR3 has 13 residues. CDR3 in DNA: TGTGCCAGCAGCTTAGGAGGACACAATGAGCAGTTCTTC. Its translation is CASSLGGHNEQFF.

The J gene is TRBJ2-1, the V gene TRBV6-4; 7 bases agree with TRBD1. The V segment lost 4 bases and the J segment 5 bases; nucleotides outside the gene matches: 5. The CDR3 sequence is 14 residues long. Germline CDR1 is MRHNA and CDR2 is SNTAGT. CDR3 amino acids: CASSATGWNNEQFF. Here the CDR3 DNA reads TGTGCCAGCAGTGCGACAGGGTGGAACAATGAGCAGTTCTTC.

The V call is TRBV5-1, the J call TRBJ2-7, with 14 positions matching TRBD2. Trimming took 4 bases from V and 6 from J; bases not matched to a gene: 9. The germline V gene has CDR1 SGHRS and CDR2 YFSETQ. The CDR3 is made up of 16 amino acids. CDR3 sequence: CASSGGLAGVTREQYF. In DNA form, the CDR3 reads TGCGCCAGCAGCGGGGGACTAGCGGGAGTAACGCGCGAGCAGTACTTC.

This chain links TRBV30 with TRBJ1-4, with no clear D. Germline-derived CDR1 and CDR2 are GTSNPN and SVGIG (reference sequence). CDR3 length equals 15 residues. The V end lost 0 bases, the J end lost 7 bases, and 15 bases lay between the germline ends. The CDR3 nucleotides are TGTGCCTGGAGTGTCGGGCCCCCGGGTGGTGAAAAACTGTTTTTT. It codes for CAWSVGPPGGEKLFF.

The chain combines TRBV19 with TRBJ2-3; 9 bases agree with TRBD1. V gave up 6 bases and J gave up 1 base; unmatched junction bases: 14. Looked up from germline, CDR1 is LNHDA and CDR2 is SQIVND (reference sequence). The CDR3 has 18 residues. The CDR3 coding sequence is TGTGCCAGTAGGGGGATAGGGGGACAGGGAAGACGCACAGATACGCAGTATTTT. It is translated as CASRGIGGQGRRTDTQYF.

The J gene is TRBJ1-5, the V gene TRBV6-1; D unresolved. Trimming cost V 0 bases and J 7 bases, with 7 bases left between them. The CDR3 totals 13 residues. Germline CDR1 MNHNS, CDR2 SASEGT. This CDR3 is CASSEAPTQPQHF. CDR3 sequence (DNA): TGTGCCAGCAGTGAAGCGCCCACCCAGCCCCAGCATTTT.

CDR3 in DNA: TGTGCCAGCAGCTTAGGCCTGGCAGGGCTTAACGAAAAACTGTTTTTT. It yields the protein CASSLGLAGLNEKLFF. This rearrangement joins TRBV13 to TRBJ1-4, with a tentative D call TRBD1 (5 bases). The CDR3 length is 16 residues. Trimming pared 0 bases from V and 8 bases from J, leaving 16 bases between. Germline CDR1 is PRHDT and CDR2 is FYEKMQ (reference sequence).

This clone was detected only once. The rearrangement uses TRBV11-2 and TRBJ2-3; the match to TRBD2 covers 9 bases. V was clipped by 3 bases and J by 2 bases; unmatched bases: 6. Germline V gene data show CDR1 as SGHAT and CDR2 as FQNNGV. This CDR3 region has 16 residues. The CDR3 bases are TGTGCCAGCAGCTTTTTAGTAGCGGGAGACACAGATACGCAGTATTTT. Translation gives CASSFLVAGDTDTQYF. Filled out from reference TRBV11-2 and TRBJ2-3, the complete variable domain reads EAGVAQSPRYKIIEKRQSVAFWCNPISGHATLYWYQQILGQGPKLLIQFQNNGVVDDSQLPKDRFSAERLKGVDSTLKIQPAKLEDSAVYLCASSFLVAGDTDTQYFGPGTRLTVL.

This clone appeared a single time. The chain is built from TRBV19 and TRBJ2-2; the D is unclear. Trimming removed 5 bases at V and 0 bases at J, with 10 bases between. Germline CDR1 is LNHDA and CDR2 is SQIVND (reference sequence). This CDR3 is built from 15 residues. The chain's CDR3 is CASSQYGANTGELFF. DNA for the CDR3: TGTGCCAGTAGTCAATACGGAGCGAACACCGGGGAGCTGTTTTTT. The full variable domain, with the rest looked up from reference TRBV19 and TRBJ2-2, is DGGITQSPKYLFRKEGQNVTLSCEQNLNHDAMYWYRQDPGQGLRLIYYSQIVNDFQKGDIAEGYSVSREKKESFPLTVTSAQKNPTAFYLCASSQYGANTGELFFGEGSRLTVL.

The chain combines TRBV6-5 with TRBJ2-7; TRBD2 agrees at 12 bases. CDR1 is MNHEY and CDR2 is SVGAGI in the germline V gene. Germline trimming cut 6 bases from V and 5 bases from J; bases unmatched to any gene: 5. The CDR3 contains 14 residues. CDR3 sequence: CASRASGRANEQYF. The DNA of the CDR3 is TGTGCCAGCAGAGCTAGCGGGAGGGCCAACGAGCAGTACTTC.

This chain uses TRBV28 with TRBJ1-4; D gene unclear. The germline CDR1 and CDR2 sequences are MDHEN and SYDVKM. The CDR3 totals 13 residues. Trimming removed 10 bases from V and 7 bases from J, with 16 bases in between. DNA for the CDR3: TGTGCCACCTTTGCGGACCTAAGTGAAAAACTGTTTTTT. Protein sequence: CATFADLSEKLFF. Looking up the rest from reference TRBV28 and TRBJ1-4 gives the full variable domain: DVKVTQSSRYLVKRTGEKVFLECVQDMDHENMFWYRQDPGLGLRLIYFSYDVKMKEKGDIPEGYSVSREKKERFSLILESASTNQTSMYLCATFADLSEKLFFGSGTQLSVL.

The CDR3 reads CASSLAARGYEQYF. CDR3 bases: TGTGCCAGCAGTTTGGCCGCCCGTGGCTACGAGCAGTACTTC. V usage is TRBV28 and J usage is TRBJ2-7; D is unclear. V gave up 3 bases and J gave up 3 bases, with 12 bases separating them. The length of the CDR3 is 14 residues. The germline gives CDR1 MDHEN, CDR2 SYDVKM.

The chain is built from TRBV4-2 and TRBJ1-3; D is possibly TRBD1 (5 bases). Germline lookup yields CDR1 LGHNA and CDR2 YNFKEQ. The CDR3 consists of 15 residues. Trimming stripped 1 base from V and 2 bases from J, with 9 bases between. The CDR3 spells CASSQVQGAGNTIYF. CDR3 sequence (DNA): TGTGCCAGCAGCCAAGTTCAGGGTGCTGGAAACACCATATATTTT.

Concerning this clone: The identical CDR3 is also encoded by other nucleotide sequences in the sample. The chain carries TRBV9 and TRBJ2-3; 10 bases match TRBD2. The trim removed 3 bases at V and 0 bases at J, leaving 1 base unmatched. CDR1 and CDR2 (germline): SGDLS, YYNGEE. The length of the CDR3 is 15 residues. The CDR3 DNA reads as TGTGCCAGCAGCGAACTAGCGGGGAGCACAGATACGCAGTATTTT. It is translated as CASSELAGSTDTQYF.

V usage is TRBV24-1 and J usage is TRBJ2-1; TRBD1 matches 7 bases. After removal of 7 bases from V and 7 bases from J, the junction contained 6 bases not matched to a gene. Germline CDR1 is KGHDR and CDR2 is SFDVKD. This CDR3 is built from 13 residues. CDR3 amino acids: CATRHRQGNEQFF. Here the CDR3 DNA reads TGTGCCACCAGACACAGACAGGGAAATGAGCAGTTCTTC.

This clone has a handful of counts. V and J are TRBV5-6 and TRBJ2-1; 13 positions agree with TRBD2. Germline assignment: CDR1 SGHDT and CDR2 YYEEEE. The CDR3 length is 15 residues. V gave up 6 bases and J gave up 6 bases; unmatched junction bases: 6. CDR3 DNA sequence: TGTGCCAGCAATTTACTAGCGGGAGGGCCCAATGAGCAGTTCTTC. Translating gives CASNLLAGGPNEQFF.

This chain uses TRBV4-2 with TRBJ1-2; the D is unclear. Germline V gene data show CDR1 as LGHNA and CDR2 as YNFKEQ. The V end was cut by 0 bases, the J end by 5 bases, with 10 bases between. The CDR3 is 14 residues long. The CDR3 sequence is CASSQDSGPYGYTF. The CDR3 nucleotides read TGTGCCAGCAGCCAAGATTCTGGTCCTTATGGCTACACCTTC.